This TCR beta chain was profiled in a study of blood T cell repertoires in COVID-19 (dated by TCRdb to about 2020). Context from the whole study: Samples covering the acute and convalescent phases of COVID-19 were provided by collaborators in the United States, Italy and Spain. Where available, HLA class I and class II types were taken from metadata supplied by the sample provider and were not determined by assay-based typing. Deeply sampled blood TCRbeta repertoires from subjects exposed to, actively infected with, or recovered from COVID-19 were included in the dataset. Samples came from the ongoing ImmuneRACE study (first 160 participants) plus 1,254 subjects from 6 global collaborators. Sample metadata almost always included a de-identified subject ID, COVID-19 status, age in years and sex. The repertoires were released in a freely available public database intended as a resource for research on the immune response to SARS-CoV-2. The material from the prospective study consisted of cDNA or gDNA derived from T cells, B-cell-depleted T cells, or PBMCs. Study-wide findings and limitations: Clinical and demographic metadata were provided uncurated, with the amount varying by source and participant.

The CDR3, from cysteine to phenylalanine, totals 15 residues. Of the read, only the CDR3 DNA is kept; its 45 bases are in frame from base 1. The germline ends are 14 bases apart after V is trimmed by 4 bases and J by 1 base. CDR1 and CDR2 (SGDLS, YYNGEE) derive from the germline V gene. In Seattle, one collaborating source enrolled patients while the infection was active and tracked those patients longitudinally over the course of disease. Collaborating institutions collected whole blood in K2EDTA tubes following their own protocols. For TCRbeta analysis, collaborators shipped samples as frozen whole blood, isolated PBMCs, or DNA extracted from either of those sample types. TCRbeta CDR3 regions were amplified from genomic DNA by means of the immunoSEQ Assay, a bias-controlled multiplex PCR. In the paper's pipeline: Within the assay, amplification of reference gene primers was used to estimate how many nucleated cells each sample contained. Sequence reads were collapsed and filtered to measure the absolute abundance of every unique TCRbeta CDR3 rearrangement. Productive Simpson clonality was computed per sample as the square root of Simpson's diversity index over productive rearrangements. Entries here come from immuneACCESS through TCRdb and include only in-frame sequences with V and J called. Some clones fail to appear in such tables; in the studies checked, an unresolved V gene covers under half of the shortfall, and the cause of the remainder is unknown. V, J and clone size were drawn from that table, and D and trimming were deduced from the DNA. The sample contains about 370,000 clones, more than 70% of them found a single time. In total, the top ten clones hold 2.5% to 3.5% of the sample.

This clone was counted once. The clone's antigen remains unknown. The sample holds no much larger clone one base away, and base qualities are not on file. The material sequenced was peripheral blood. The chain joins TRBV9 to TRBJ1-2; the D gene cannot be named for sure. The TCR sequence derives from a woman aged 25 to 39 with COVID-19, enrolled during active disease. The CDR3 region: CASSLREEDNYGYTF. The DNA sequence is as follows: TGTGCCAGCAGCCTTAGGGAGGAGGATAACTATGGCTACACCTTC.